This T cell receptor (beta chain) was captured by sequencing in a study of blood T cell repertoires in COVID-19. Across the study: Whether acute or convalescent, the COVID-19 samples came from the United States, Italy and Spain. PBMCs, B-cell-depleted T cells, or T cells were the source of the cDNA or gDNA that made up the material.

Per the study methods: The assay estimated nucleated cells by amplifying reference gene primers. Some clones are missing from TCRdb's copy, which holds only in-frame ones; the method was immunoSEQ multiplex PCR. V, J and clone size are taken as reported in that table, and D and trimming were inferred from the DNA itself. The sample comprises approximately 120,000 clones, approximately 82% of which are singletons, and 15% to 20% rests with the top ten. Comment on this clone: Relative to the germline gene, one junction end is altered; a read error may explain this.

Germline CDR1 is MNHEY and CDR2 is SMNVEV (reference sequence). The CDR3 covers 16 residues. The sequence came from a woman aged 55-69 years with acute or convalescent COVID-19. The chain joins TRBV27 to TRBJ2-4; TRBD2 agrees at 9 bases. Sequences were obtained from peripheral blood. The CDR3, as DNA: TGTGTCAGCGGACCTCTAGCGGGGTTAGCCAAAAACATTCAGTACTTC. Translation gives CVSGPLAGLAKNIQYF.